This entry lists 30 T cell receptor beta chains sequenced from one sample in a study of patients and donors after allogeneic stem cell transplantation. One entry per CDR3 protein, called by TCRdb with MiXCR from the RT-PCR reads. This sample has 70,000 to 85,000 distinct CDR3 sequences; 26% occur once, and the top ten carry approximately 25%. The sequenced material came from blood, either unsorted or a sorted T cell fraction (not recorded which). Receptors were obtained from a human donor who was either an allogeneic HSCT recipient or a stem cell or donor lymphocyte infusion donor (not recorded which). It is not recorded whose cells these are; they may come from a transplant donor.

The chain carries TRBV4-2 and TRBJ1-3; D remains ambiguous. Germline loops: CDR1 LGHNA, CDR2 YNFKEQ. The V end lost 0 bases, the J end lost 1 base, and 10 bases lay between the germline ends. This CDR3 comprises 16 residues. The CDR3 DNA reads TGTGCCAGCAGCCAAGATCTAACCGGTTCTGGAAACACCATATATTTT. It encodes CASSQDLTGSGNTIYF.

J is TRBJ2-1 and V is TRBV20-1; D might be TRBD2 (6 bases). Germline V gives CDR1 DFQATT, CDR2 SNEGSKA (reference sequence). This CDR3 is built from 14 residues. V dropped 3 bases and J dropped 4 bases, with 13 bases sitting between them. The CDR3: CSASKGTLYNEQFF. DNA of the CDR3: TGCAGTGCTAGTAAGGGGACTCTATACAATGAGCAGTTCTTC.

The chain joins TRBV20-1 to TRBJ1-2; D remains unclear. CDR3 length equals 13 residues. The V gene's germline CDR1 is DFQATT and CDR2 SNEGSKA (reference sequence). V lost 4 bases to trimming and J lost 0 bases, with 9 bases between them. CDR3 DNA: TGCAGTGCTATGGGAGTGACTAACTATGGCTACACCTTC. Translated, it gives CSAMGVTNYGYTF.

The rearrangement uses TRBV29-1 and TRBJ2-7; tentatively, D is TRBD2 (6 bases). V lost 6 bases, J lost 6 bases, and 18 bases lay in between. In germline, CDR1 is SQVTM, CDR2 ANQGSEA. The CDR3 is 13 residues long. CDR3 coding DNA: TGCAGCGTCGCGGAGGGTCTAAGGAGCGAGCAGTACTTC. This encodes CSVAEGLRSEQYF.

The V call is TRBV7-9, the J call TRBJ2-3; 9 bases match TRBD2. This CDR3 has 16 residues. J lost 2 bases, V lost 5 bases, and 8 bases had no gene match. Looked up from germline, CDR1 is SEHNR and CDR2 is FQNEAQ (reference sequence). Written as DNA, the CDR3 is TGTGCCAGCAGCCTTAGCGGGGGCGACAACACAGATACGCAGTATTTT. Its protein is CASSLSGGDNTDTQYF. Full variable domain (remainder filled in from reference TRBV7-9 and TRBJ2-3): DTGVSQNPRHKITKRGQNVTFRCDPISEHNRLYWYRQTLGQGPEFLTYFQNEAQLEKSRLLSDRFSAERPKGSFSTLEIQRTEQGDSAMYLCASSLSGGDNTDTQYFGPGTRLTVL.

The chain links TRBV20-1 to TRBJ1-4; D is perhaps TRBD1 (6 bases). Trimming took 4 bases from V and 5 from J, leaving 23 bases between them. The CDR3 has 17 amino acids. In germline, CDR1 is DFQATT, CDR2 SNEGSKA (reference sequence). The CDR3 loop reads CSANIITRGVPNEKLFF. CDR3 bases: TGCAGTGCTAACATTATCACCAGGGGCGTGCCGAATGAAAAACTGTTTTTT.

This chain connects TRBV19 to TRBJ2-2, with 9 bases matching TRBD2. The germline V gene has CDR1 LNHDA and CDR2 SQIVND (reference sequence). This CDR3 has 17 amino acids. J gave up 1 base and V 3 bases, and 6 bases lay outside the gene matches. The CDR3 DNA reads as TGTGCCAGTAGTATCCTAGCGGGGCGGGGGAACACCGGGGAGCTGTTTTTT. This encodes CASSILAGRGNTGELFF.

This clonotype was observed a few times. The CDR3 nucleotides are TGCAGCGTTCGACAGGCTAACACTGAAGCTTTCTTT. Translated, it gives CSVRQANTEAFF. V is TRBV29-1 and J is TRBJ1-1, with D perhaps TRBD1 (6 bases). Trimming stripped 5 bases from V and 2 bases from J, with 9 bases between. The CDR3 runs 12 residues. From germline, CDR1 is SQVTM and CDR2 ANQGSEA. The variable domain in full, completed from reference TRBV29-1 and TRBJ1-1, reads SAVISQKPSRDICQRGTSLTIQCQVDSQVTMMFWYRQQPGQSLTLIATANQGSEATYESGFVIDKFPISRPNLTFSTLTVSNMSPEDSSIYLCSVRQANTEAFFGQGTRLTVV.

This clonotype came up many times. This chain uses TRBV7-2 with TRBJ1-1; maybe TRBD1 (5 bases). V was cut by 4 bases and J by 4 bases, with 13 bases left in between. Germline loops: CDR1 SGHTA, CDR2 FQGNSA. This CDR3 is built from 14 residues. The CDR3 DNA is TGTGCCAGCAGCTCACAGGTTTGGACCACTGAAGCTTTCTTT. This sequence encodes CASSSQVWTTEAFF.

This chain uses TRBV7-3 with TRBJ2-2; the D is unclear. Trimming cost V 5 bases and J 3 bases, with 4 bases left between them. Germline assignment: CDR1 SGHTA and CDR2 FQGTGA. This CDR3 has 12 amino acids. The CDR3 coding sequence is TGTGCCAGCAGCATCCACACCGGGGAGCTGTTTTTT. It yields the protein CASSIHTGELFF.

This clonotype was counted between two and nine times. This chain links TRBV6-5 with TRBJ1-1; TRBD1 agrees at 11 bases. After removal of 5 bases from V and 6 bases from J, the junction contained 8 bases not matched to a gene. The germline gives CDR1 MNHEY, CDR2 SVGAGI. This CDR3 region has 15 residues. CDR3 bases: TGTGCCAGCAGTAGAGGGACAGGGGGATTCTCTGAAGCTTTCTTT. Protein: CASSRGTGGFSEAFF.

J is TRBJ2-2 and V is TRBV11-2; D unresolved. The V gene lost 4 bases and the J gene lost 7 bases, with 7 bases spanning the gap. This CDR3 contains 12 residues. Germline V lookup: CDR1 SGHAT, CDR2 FQNNGV. The CDR3 DNA follows: TGTGCCAGCAGCTACGGTTTCGGGGAGCTGTTTTTT. Translating gives CASSYGFGELFF.

This rearrangement joins TRBV5-6 to TRBJ2-1; D gene ambiguous. The CDR3 runs to 15 residues. Germline V lookup: CDR1 SGHDT, CDR2 YYEEEE. The V end lost 4 bases, the J end lost 2 bases, and 13 bases lay between the germline ends. CDR3: CASSLRRRTYNEQFF. Written as DNA, the CDR3 is TGTGCCAGCAGCCTGAGGCGGCGTACCTACAATGAGCAGTTCTTC. The whole variable domain, filled in from reference TRBV5-6 and TRBJ2-1, reads DAGVTQSPTHLIKTRGQQVTLRCSPKSGHDTVSWYQQALGQGPQFIFQYYEEEERQRGNFPDRFSGHQFPNYSSELNVNALLLGDSALYLCASSLRRRTYNEQFFGPGTRLTVL.

This clonotype has more than one count but fewer than ten. This chain uses TRBV29-1 with TRBJ1-2; D uncertain. This CDR3 is 11 amino acids long. Trimming removed 4 bases from V and 4 bases from J, with 7 bases in between. Germline lookup yields CDR1 SQVTM and CDR2 ANQGSEA. The CDR3 sequence: CSVVERYGYTF. CDR3 in DNA: TGCAGCGTTGTTGAGCGCTATGGCTACACCTTC.

This clonotype was detected ten times or more. The gene calls are TRBV12-3 or TRBV12-4 and TRBJ1-6; D uncertain. V was cut by 8 bases and J by 0 bases, with 11 bases left in between. The length of the CDR3 is 15 residues. The CDR3 here is CASVAAYSYNSPLHF. In DNA form, the CDR3 reads TGTGCCAGCGTTGCGGCTTACTCCTATAATTCACCCCTCCACTTT.

This clonotype was recorded a few times. The chain employs TRBV10-3 and TRBJ2-5; D perhaps matches TRBD2 (5 bases). The CDR3 consists of 14 residues. Deletions cut 0 bases from V and 3 bases from J, with 8 bases between. Germline V gives CDR1 ENHRY, CDR2 SYGVKD. The CDR3 coding sequence is TGTGCCATCAGTGAGTCAGTCGGGAAAGAGACCCAGTACTTC. It yields the protein CAISESVGKETQYF.

By its share, this clonotype is medium-sized. The chain employs TRBV4-3 and TRBJ1-2; a weak D match, TRBD1 (6 bases). The V end was cut by 0 bases, the J end by 2 bases, with 10 bases between. Germline V gene sequence: CDR1 LGHNA, CDR2 YSLEER. The CDR3 contains 15 residues. The CDR3 reads CASSQETGFNYGYTF. CDR3 coding DNA: TGCGCCAGCAGCCAAGAGACAGGTTTCAACTATGGCTACACCTTC.

This clonotype came up a few times. V is TRBV29-1 and J is TRBJ1-2, with D hard to call. Deletions cut 7 bases from V and 8 bases from J, with 11 bases between. CDR3 length: 10 amino acids. Germline CDR1 reads SQVTM; CDR2 reads ANQGSEA. The CDR3: CSARGKGYTF. As DNA, the CDR3 is TGCAGCGCCCGGGGTAAAGGCTACACCTTC.

The chain uses TRBV12-3 or TRBV12-4 and TRBJ2-7; unclear D gene. The V gene lost 5 bases and the J gene lost 4 bases, with 6 bases spanning the gap. The CDR3 consists of 11 residues. The CDR3 nucleotides read TGTGCCAGCAGTGACCAGTACGAGCAGTACTTC. Protein product: CASSDQYEQYF.

In its sample, this clonotype was seen a few times. The chain is built from TRBV6-2 or TRBV6-3 and TRBJ1-1, with D uncertain. There are 15 residues in the CDR3. The germline V gene encodes CDR1 MNHEY and CDR2 SVGEGT. The V end lost 2 bases, the J end lost 1 base, and 11 bases lay between the germline ends. CDR3 in amino acids: CASSYPGQSNTEAFF. CDR3 in DNA: TGTGCCAGCAGTTACCCTGGGCAATCGAACACTGAAGCTTTCTTT.

This clonotype was detected once. The chain couples TRBV7-9 to TRBJ2-3; no definite D call. This CDR3 has 12 residues. V shed 8 bases and J shed 0 bases, with 6 bases lying between them. Germline assignment: CDR1 SEHNR and CDR2 FQNEAQ (reference sequence). The CDR3 sequence: CASDGSTDTQYF. CDR3 in DNA: TGTGCCAGCGATGGGAGCACAGATACGCAGTATTTT.

The CDR3: CASSSPGQDMNTEAFF. CDR3 DNA: TGTGCCAGCAGTTCGCCGGGACAGGACATGAACACTGAAGCTTTCTTT. This sequence joins TRBV12-3 or TRBV12-4 and TRBJ1-1; 8 bases match TRBD1. With 4 bases clipped from V and 0 bases from J, the junction kept 7 bases outside the gene matches. CDR3 length: 16 residues.

J is TRBJ2-5 and V is TRBV18; TRBD2 might be the D (5 bases). Germline V CDR1 and CDR2: KGHSH, LQKENI. V lost 3 bases, J lost 0 bases, and 14 bases lay in between. There are 16 residues in the CDR3. The CDR3 spells CASSPVTGTYQETQYF. The CDR3 nucleotides read TGTGCCAGCTCACCGGTTACGGGAACGTACCAAGAGACCCAGTACTTC.

The chain recombines TRBV7-2 with TRBJ1-2, with D uncertain. CDR3 length equals 11 residues. Trimming took 5 bases from V and 8 from J, leaving 9 bases between them. Germline-derived CDR1 and CDR2 are SGHTA and FQGNSA. CDR3 amino acids: CASSPEQGYTF. The CDR3 DNA is TGTGCCAGCAGCCCGGAGCAGGGCTACACCTTC.

This chain links TRBV12-3 or TRBV12-4 with TRBJ2-3; 7 bases map to TRBD2. The V gene end was trimmed by 5 bases and the J gene end by 5 bases; junction bases not matched to a gene: 10. The CDR3 runs to 15 residues. The CDR3 sequence: CASSPQAGVGDTQYF. DNA for the CDR3: TGTGCCAGCAGTCCTCAGGCGGGGGTCGGAGATACGCAGTATTTT.

This chain joins TRBV28 and TRBJ2-7, with D tentatively TRBD1 (6 bases). Between the trimmed V and J ends, which lost 2 bases and 4 bases, there was a span of 15 bases. The germline CDR1 and CDR2 sequences are MDHEN and SYDVKM. The CDR3 is 15 residues long. The CDR3 DNA reads TGTGCCAGCAGTTTAAACAAGGGGGAAGGATACGAGCAGTACTTC. Its protein is CASSLNKGEGYEQYF. Supplemented by reference TRBV28 and TRBJ2-7, the full variable domain reads DVKVTQSSRYLVKRTGEKVFLECVQDMDHENMFWYRQDPGLGLRLIYFSYDVKMKEKGDIPEGYSVSREKKERFSLILESASTNQTSMYLCASSLNKGEGYEQYFGPGTRLTVT.

This chain uses TRBV7-9 with TRBJ2-7, with D perhaps matching TRBD2 (6 bases). Germline-derived CDR1 and CDR2 are SEHNR and FQNEAQ (reference sequence). The CDR3 loop spans 17 amino acids. Trimming pared 1 base from V and 6 bases from J, leaving 22 bases between. CDR3 DNA sequence: TGTGCCAGCAGCTTAGGGCCATACAAAGCGGGCTCACCCGAGCAGTACTTC. Translating it yields CASSLGPYKAGSPEQYF.

This chain uses TRBV5-1 with TRBJ2-3; 9 bases line up with TRBD2. The CDR3 has 16 amino acids. Germline CDR1 and CDR2: SGHRS and YFSETQ. V was clipped by 4 bases and J by 4 bases; unmatched bases: 10. The CDR3 coding sequence is TGCGCCAGCAGCCCTGGACTAGCGAGTAACGCAGATACGCAGTATTTT. The encoded protein is CASSPGLASNADTQYF.

There are many counts of this clonotype. This rearrangement joins TRBV7-2 to TRBJ1-2; D remains unclear. V was clipped by 5 bases and J by 2 bases, with 9 bases between them. This CDR3 contains 13 residues. Germline-derived CDR1 and CDR2 are SGHTA and FQGNSA. CDR3 in amino acids: CASSPPVNYGYTF. The CDR3 DNA is TGTGCCAGCAGCCCCCCAGTAAACTATGGCTACACCTTC.

This chain joins TRBV5-1 and TRBJ2-3; D unresolved. Per the germline V gene, CDR1 is SGHRS and CDR2 is YFSETQ. The CDR3 consists of 16 residues. The ends were cut back, 2 bases at V and 2 bases at J, with 15 bases in the middle. For the CDR3, the DNA is TGCGCCAGCAGCTTTGAGCACCTTGCATTCACAGATACGCAGTATTTT. Protein: CASSFEHLAFTDTQYF.